This is a list of T cell receptor beta chains from one sample in a study of control samples from healthy donors and cancer patients. Clones were sequenced by immunoSEQ multiplex PCR, and TCRdb holds only the in-frame ones, with some missing. This sample carries about 190,000 clones, with 2% to 2.5% going to the ten biggest clones. The sample taken for sequencing was blood. The receptors derive from a woman aged 25 to 45 in good health. CDR3s include the opening cysteine and the closing phenylalanine or tryptophan. The D gene is left open where the match is weak.

D,V,J,DNA,CDR3
TRBD1,TRBV6-5,TRBJ1-2,TGTGCCAGCAGTCGGGAGGAGACAGGGGGCCATGGCTACACCTTC,CASSREETGGHGYTF
.,TRBV6-5,TRBJ1-5,TGTGCCAGCAGGGAGGTGGTGACAGGCCAGCCCCAGCATTTT,CASREVVTGQPQHF
TRBD2,TRBV2,TRBJ2-3,TGTGCCAGCAGTCTCAGGAGGGCTAGCGGGGGGTCTCGGACAGATACGCAGTATTTT,CASSLRRASGGSRTDTQYF
TRBD2,TRBV10-1,TRBJ2-1,TGCGCCAGCAGTAGAAGCGGGGGGGCCGGAGGTGAGCAGTTCTTC,CASSRSGGAGGEQFF
TRBD1,TRBV29-1,TRBJ2-7,TGCAGCGTTATTCCGGGACAGGCCTACGAGCAGTACTTC,CSVIPGQAYEQYF
.,TRBV11-2,TRBJ2-3,TGTGCCAGCAGCTCCCGTGGGGCGCAGTATTTT,CASSSRGAQYF
.,TRBV5-1,TRBJ1-1,TGCGCCAGCAGCTCCACGGGACATCTGAACACTGAAGCTTTCTTT,CASSSTGHLNTEAFF
.,TRBV27,TRBJ1-1,TGTGCCAGCAGTATGATCGAGGGCACTGAAGCTTTCTTT,CASSMIEGTEAFF
TRBD1,TRBV7-3,TRBJ1-1,TGTGCCAGCAGCTTCACAGGGGGATACACTGAAGCTTTCTTT,CASSFTGGYTEAFF
.,TRBV28,TRBJ2-7,TGTGCCAGCAGTTTGGACCAGGAGCAGTACTTC,CASSLDQEQYF
TRBD1,TRBV6-5,TRBJ1-1,TGTGCCAGCAGTACCCTAGACAGGGGTAGAACTGAAGCTTTCTTT,CASSTLDRGRTEAFF
TRBD1,TRBV6-5,TRBJ1-2,TGTGCCAGCAGTTACGCACCGGACAGGGGTGGTGATGGCTACACCTTC,CASSYAPDRGGDGYTF
.,TRBV4-3,TRBJ2-6,TGCGCCAGCAGCCAAGATTTCACTTCTGGGGCCAACGTCCTGACTTTC,CASSQDFTSGANVLTF
TRBD2,TRBV7-2,TRBJ2-3,TGTGCCAGCAGCTTGGCATTTAGCGGGGGGACTCCCGGTACGCAGTATTTT,CASSLAFSGGTPGTQYF
TRBD1,TRBV6-2/TRBV6-3,TRBJ1-2,TGTGCCAGCACCCCAGGGACAGGGGGAAGTGGCTACACCTTC,CASTPGTGGSGYTF
.,TRBV18,TRBJ1-1,TGTGCCAGCTCACCGGGGGGCTTGAACACTGAAGCTTTCTTT,CASSPGGLNTEAFF
TRBD1,TRBV19,TRBJ1-1,TGTGCCAGTATCCGGCGACAGGGAGTGAACACTGAAGCTTTCTTT,CASIRRQGVNTEAFF
.,TRBV30,TRBJ1-1,TGTGCCTGGAGTGGGCTACAGGGATTTAACACTGAAGCTTTCTTT,CAWSGLQGFNTEAFF
TRBD1,TRBV6-5,TRBJ2-7,TGTGCCAGCAGTTCGACAGGGGGCGGCGAGCAGTACTTC,CASSSTGGGEQYF
.,TRBV6-6,TRBJ1-1,TGTGCCAGCAGCAAAGATAGGTCTGAAGCTTTCTTT,CASSKDRSEAFF
TRBD1,TRBV6-5,TRBJ2-7,TGTGCCAGCAGGGGTCTTGACAGGGATTACTACGAGCAGTACTTC,CASRGLDRDYYEQYF
.,TRBV6-2/TRBV6-3,TRBJ2-7,TGTGCCAGCAGTAACGGCGTTGACTACGAGCAGTACTTC,CASSNGVDYEQYF
.,TRBV28,TRBJ1-4,TGTGCCAGCAGTCCAAGCATCGCAACTAATGAAAAACTGTTTTTT,CASSPSIATNEKLFF
.,TRBV7-6,TRBJ2-3,TGTGCCAGCAGCAACAGACGGAACACAGATACGCAGTATTTT,CASSNRRNTDTQYF
TRBD1,TRBV20-1,TRBJ1-4,TGCAGTGCTAGTTACAGGGGTGGGGAAAAACTGTTTTTT,CSASYRGGEKLFF
.,TRBV28,TRBJ2-3,TGTGCCAGCACCCAGGGTCTGGGCACAGATACGCAGTATTTT,CASTQGLGTDTQYF
.,TRBV2,TRBJ1-3,TGTGCCAGCGGAGGATCTGGAAACACCATATATTTT,CASGGSGNTIYF
.,TRBV5-5,TRBJ1-5,TGTGCCAGCAGCATAGACACCAACAATCAGCCCCAGCATTTT,CASSIDTNNQPQHF
TRBD2,TRBV6-2/TRBV6-3,TRBJ2-3,TGTGCCAGCAGTTACTCAGTTGGCGGGGGGGCCCGGAGAGATACGCAGTATTTT,CASSYSVGGGARRDTQYF
.,TRBV24-1,TRBJ1-2,TGTGCCACCAGTATCCCTCCAGGAAGCTACACCTTC,CATSIPPGSYTF
.,TRBV20-1,TRBJ2-1,TGCAGTGCTAGAGATCCCAATGAGCAGTTCTTC,CSARDPNEQFF
TRBD2,TRBV3-1/TRBV3-2,TRBJ2-7,TGTGCCAGCGGGGCGGGGGGGAGCACCTACGAGCAGTACTTC,CASGAGGSTYEQYF
.,TRBV7-7,TRBJ1-6,TGTGCTAGCAGCTTAAGTACTGAACTTAATTCACCCCTCCACTTT,CASSLSTELNSPLHF
.,TRBV7-2,TRBJ2-5,TGTGCCAGCAGCCCTCGGACTGGCCAAGAGACCCAGTACTTC,CASSPRTGQETQYF
TRBD1,TRBV5-1,TRBJ2-3,TGCGCCAGCAGCTCGGGACAGGAAGATACGCAGTATTTT,CASSSGQEDTQYF
.,TRBV5-1,TRBJ1-4,TGCGCCAGCAGCTTGGTCCCGGGGGAAAAACTGTTTTTT,CASSLVPGEKLFF
.,TRBV7-8,TRBJ2-6,TGTGCCAGCAGCTTAGGGGGCTTTCAGGATTGGCTAGGGGCCAACGTCCTGACTTTC,CASSLGGFQDWLGANVLTF
.,TRBV7-2,TRBJ1-3,TGTGCCAGCAGCTCGAAACCGGGACCGAATTTGGGAAACACCATATATTTT,CASSSKPGPNLGNTIYF
TRBD1,TRBV4-1,TRBJ2-4,TGCGCCAGCAGCCAACCCGGGACAGGGGACAACATTCAGTACTTC,CASSQPGTGDNIQYF
.,TRBV5-4,TRBJ1-4,TGTGCCAGCAGCATGGACAGATCTAATGAAAAACTGTTTTTT,CASSMDRSNEKLFF
TRBD1,TRBV10-3,TRBJ2-7,TGTGCCACCAGGGGACAGGGGGGGTACGAGCAGTACTTC,CATRGQGGYEQYF
.,TRBV6-5,TRBJ1-2,TGTGCCAGCAGCCGCGGGATAATCTATGGCTACACCTTC,CASSRGIIYGYTF
.,TRBV5-8,TRBJ1-5,TGTGCCAGCAGCTTGGCCCAGGGAGGGAGCAATCAGCCCCAGCATTTT,CASSLAQGGSNQPQHF
.,TRBV2,TRBJ2-1,TGTGCCAGCAGTGTTGTTAGCCGGGGTGAGCAGTTCTTC,CASSVVSRGEQFF
TRBD1,TRBV4-2,TRBJ1-1,TGTGCCAGCAGCTATCCGACAGGGGGAATGCCAGCTTTCTTT,CASSYPTGGMPAFF
TRBD1,TRBV27,TRBJ1-2,TGTGCCAGCAGTTTATCCGGACAGGGGGGTGGCTACACCTTC,CASSLSGQGGGYTF
.,TRBV11-2,TRBJ1-2,TGTGCCAGCAGCTTAGAGGGGGCCGGCTATGGCTACACCTTC,CASSLEGAGYGYTF
.,TRBV19,TRBJ2-2,TGTGCCAGTGCTCCTACCGACACCGGGGAGCTGTTTTTT,CASAPTDTGELFF
TRBD2,TRBV27,TRBJ2-1,TGTGCCAGCAGAGGGCGGGGGAAGGGAGCAAGTGAGCAGTTCTTC,CASRGRGKGASEQFF
TRBD2,TRBV27,TRBJ2-7,TGTGCCAGCAGTACCGAACTAGCGGGGGAGGCCTACGAGCAGTACTTC,CASSTELAGEAYEQYF
TRBD1,TRBV3-1/TRBV3-2,TRBJ1-3,TGTGCCAGCAGCATAGACAGGGGGTACACCATATATTTT,CASSIDRGYTIYF
.,TRBV25-1,TRBJ1-3,TGTGCCAGCAGTGAAGATCTAAAACCCGGAAACACCATATATTTT,CASSEDLKPGNTIYF
TRBD1,TRBV19,TRBJ1-2,TGTGCCAGTACCCCCTTGTCGACAGGGGGTAATGGCTACACCTTC,CASTPLSTGGNGYTF
.,TRBV5-1,TRBJ2-7,TGCGCCAGCCGCTCGGCCCTTTACGAGCAGTACTTC,CASRSALYEQYF
.,TRBV28,TRBJ1-2,TGTGCCACCCTGAATAGGAACTATGGCTACACCTTC,CATLNRNYGYTF
.,TRBV19,TRBJ1-3,TGTGCCAGTTACACTACAGGGACCGGAAACACCATATATTTT,CASYTTGTGNTIYF
.,TRBV6-5,TRBJ2-1,TGTGCCAGCGTTCGCCCGGGGCCCTACAATGAGCAGTTCTTC,CASVRPGPYNEQFF